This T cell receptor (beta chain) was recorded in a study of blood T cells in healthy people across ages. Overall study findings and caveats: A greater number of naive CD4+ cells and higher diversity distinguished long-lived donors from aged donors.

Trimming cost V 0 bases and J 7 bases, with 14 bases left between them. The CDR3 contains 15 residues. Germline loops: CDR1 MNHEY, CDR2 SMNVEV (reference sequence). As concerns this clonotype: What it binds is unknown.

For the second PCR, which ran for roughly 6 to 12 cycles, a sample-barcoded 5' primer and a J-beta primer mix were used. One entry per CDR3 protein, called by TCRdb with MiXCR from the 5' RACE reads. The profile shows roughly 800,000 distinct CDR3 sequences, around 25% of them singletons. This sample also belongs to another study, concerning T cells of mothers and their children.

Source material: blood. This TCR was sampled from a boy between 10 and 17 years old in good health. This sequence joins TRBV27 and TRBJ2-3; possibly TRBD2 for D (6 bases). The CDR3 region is CASSLSGGLGHTQYF. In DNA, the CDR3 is TGTGCCAGCAGTTTATCGGGGGGACTCGGCCATACGCAGTATTTT.